Reported below is one T cell receptor beta chain. What it binds is not known. This entry belongs to a study of cytomegalovirus exposure and HLA in healthy donors. Overall study context: The same platform as the roughly 670 first-cohort repertoires was used for the 120 or so validation repertoires, a later analysis reported.

Study findings and constraints: Cytomegalovirus association was assigned to under 200 TCR beta chains.

Measured with immunoSEQ multiplex PCR; TCRdb has only the in-frame clones, and not every one. The sample includes about 350,000 clones, roughly 87% of them seen just once. This CDR3 has 14 residues. Trimming removed 7 bases at V and 0 bases at J, with 10 bases between. Germline V gene sequence: CDR1 LNHDA, CDR2 SQIVND (reference sequence). This chain links TRBV19 with TRBJ1-3; D is unclear. The source is a woman under 40 in good health and CMV-seropositive. Sample: PBMCs. Here the CDR3 reads CASTAGASGNTIYF. The CDR3 DNA reads as TGTGCCAGTACGGCGGGCGCCTCTGGAAACACCATATATTTT. The entire variable domain, with the rest obtained from reference TRBV19 and TRBJ1-3, is as follows: DGGITQSPKYLFRKEGQNVTLSCEQNLNHDAMYWYRQDPGQGLRLIYYSQIVNDFQKGDIAEGYSVSREKKESFPLTVTSAQKNPTAFYLCASTAGASGNTIYFGEGSWLTVV.